A selection of T cell receptor beta chains follows, all from one sample in a study of T-cell reconstitution after alpha-beta-depleted transplantation in children. In TCRdb, the PCR reads were re-called with MiXCR into one record per CDR3 protein. The data show around 600,000 distinct CDR3 sequences, with roughly 17% seen just once and approximately 1% held by the top ten. The source material was PBMCs from the stem cell graft donor, sampled from the stem cell graft. The receptors here all came from a human donor who donated a stem cell graft to a child with acute myeloid leukemia. Both conserved end residues are part of each CDR3. Each record gives: clone size, D gene, V gene, J gene, CDR3 protein, CDR3 DNA. The D gene is left open where the match is weak. Only some rows state a clone size, as once, few, many or a class for expanded clones.

NA	NA	TRBV7-2	TRBJ2-3	CASSFGVGADTQYF	TGTGCCAGCTCCTTCGGGGTGGGGGCCGATACGCAGTATTTT
few	NA	TRBV20-1	TRBJ1-5	CSASGTPREPQHF	TGCAGTGCCTCCGGGACGCCCAGGGAGCCCCAGCATTTT
few	TRBD1	TRBV15	TRBJ2-4	CATSARQGRGKNIQYF	TGTGCCACCAGCGCCCGACAGGGAAGGGGCAAAAACATTCAGTACTTC
many	NA	TRBV20-1	TRBJ1-5	CSARALTGAGQPQHF	TGCAGTGCTAGAGCTCTAACGGGGGCTGGTCAGCCCCAGCATTTT
once	NA	TRBV7-9	TRBJ2-2	CASWALSATGELFF	TGTGCCAGCTGGGCCCTGAGTGCCACCGGGGAGCTGTTTTTT
NA	NA	TRBV4-3	TRBJ1-6	CASSQDRASPLHF	TGCGCCAGCAGCCAAGACAGGGCGTCACCCCTCCACTTT
NA	TRBD2	TRBV24-1	TRBJ2-5	CATSDPGTSGAGSQYF	TGTGCCACCAGTGACCCTGGGACTAGCGGGGCGGGGTCCCAGTACTTC
few	NA	TRBV7-2	TRBJ1-2	CASSPDRSGYTF	TGTGCCAGCAGCCCCGACAGAAGCGGCTACACCTTC
many	NA	TRBV10-3	TRBJ1-1	CAIKLPGTGTEAFF	TGTGCCATCAAACTCCCAGGTACGGGGACTGAAGCTTTCTTT
many	TRBD1	TRBV6-5	TRBJ2-7	CASRSPGQGNEQYF	TGTGCCAGCAGATCACCGGGACAGGGGAACGAGCAGTACTTC
many	NA	TRBV5-1	TRBJ2-7	CASWEGSEQYF	TGCGCCAGCTGGGAAGGAAGCGAGCAGTACTTC
many	NA	TRBV5-5	TRBJ2-1	CASSLGDNAYNEQFF	TGTGCCAGCAGCTTGGGGGACAATGCCTACAATGAGCAGTTCTTC
many	NA	TRBV6-1	TRBJ2-5	CASRTGLGETQYF	TGTGCCAGCAGAACGGGACTTGGAGAGACCCAGTACTTC
NA	NA	TRBV4-2	TRBJ2-1	CAMGPPTAVVLGNEQFF	TGTGCCATGGGCCCCCCCACCGCGGTAGTGTTAGGCAATGAGCAGTTCTTC
few	NA	TRBV7-2	TRBJ2-2	CASSLEGSLNTGELFF	TGTGCCAGCAGCTTAGAAGGCTCTCTTAACACCGGGGAGCTGTTTTTT
many	NA	TRBV13	TRBJ1-1	CASSWGPGNTEAFF	TGTGCCAGCAGCTGGGGACCAGGCAACACTGAAGCTTTCTTT
many	NA	TRBV12-3/TRBV12-4	TRBJ2-1	CASSLARNSRFNEQFF	TGTGCCAGCAGTTTAGCGCGTAACAGCAGGTTCAATGAGCAGTTCTTC
few	NA	TRBV20-1	TRBJ1-4	CSASSVGGTNEKLFF	TGCAGTGCTAGCTCCGTAGGGGGAACTAATGAAAAACTGTTTTTT
NA	NA	TRBV24-1	TRBJ2-4	CATSDPGSRNIQYF	TGTGCCACCAGTGACCCAGGGAGTCGGAACATTCAGTACTTC
many	NA	TRBV20-1	TRBJ1-6	CSAGRGSSYNSPLHF	TGCAGTGCTGGCAGGGGAAGCTCCTATAATTCACCCCTCCACTTT
NA	NA	TRBV6-2/TRBV6-3	TRBJ1-2	CASRRDSGGYSGYTF	TGTGCCAGCAGACGCGACAGCGGGGGGTATAGTGGCTACACCTTC
NA	TRBD1	TRBV27	TRBJ2-7	CASTARDRGVNEQYF	TGTGCCAGCACTGCCCGGGACAGGGGTGTCAACGAGCAGTACTTC
few	NA	TRBV4-3	TRBJ2-5	CASSQERGETQYF	TGCGCCAGCAGCCAAGAGAGGGGAGAGACCCAGTACTTC
many	NA	TRBV6-2/TRBV6-3	TRBJ2-5	CASSSPGSQETQYF	TGTGCCAGCAGTTCTCCGGGATCTCAAGAGACCCAGTACTTC
few	NA	TRBV7-2	TRBJ2-7	CASSFPGTASYEQYF	TGTGCCAGCAGCTTCCCCGGGACCGCGTCCTACGAGCAGTACTTC
few	NA	TRBV5-1	TRBJ2-2	CASSLVPGANTGELFF	TGCGCCAGCAGCTTGGTCCCGGGGGCGAACACCGGGGAGCTGTTTTTT
NA	TRBD1	TRBV12-5	TRBJ2-1	CASGAPGQGGYEQFF	TGTGCTAGTGGGGCCCCGGGACAGGGGGGGTATGAGCAGTTCTTC
NA	TRBD2	TRBV11-2	TRBJ2-5	CASSVTSGGSGTSETQYF	TGTGCCAGCAGCGTAACTAGCGGGGGGTCCGGGACCTCAGAGACCCAGTACTTC
many	TRBD1	TRBV5-1	TRBJ1-2	CASSLRTGGPYGYTF	TGCGCCAGCAGCTTACGGACAGGGGGGCCCTATGGCTACACCTTC